The next 5 T cell receptor beta chains were all read from a single sample in a study of CD8 T cells in Susac syndrome. Random hexamers served to reverse transcribe roughly 0.5 to 1 ug RNA. TCRdb processed the immunoSEQ multiplex PCR reads anew with MiXCR; each CDR3 protein has one entry. The sample has fewer than 80,000 distinct CDR3 sequences; approximately 93% are singletons. Material for sequencing was CD8+ T cells from PBMCs. These receptors were obtained from a human donor with Susac syndrome.

J is TRBJ2-7 and V is TRBV27; D is uncertain. The CDR3 is 11 amino acids. Germline V gene sequence: CDR1 MNHEY, CDR2 SMNVEV (reference sequence). Trimming pared 11 bases from V and 3 bases from J, leaving 11 bases between. The CDR3 region is CAVISNYEQYF. The CDR3 coding sequence is TGTGCCGTCATCTCGAACTACGAGCAGTACTTC.

The gene calls are TRBV9 and TRBJ1-2; D unclear. The CDR3 sequence is 10 residues long. Germline assignment: CDR1 SGDLS and CDR2 YYNGEE. With 4 bases removed from V and 13 bases from J, the gap between germline ends came to 11 bases. This CDR3 is CASSPGVTTF. The CDR3 nucleotides read TGTGCCAGCAGCCCCGGTGTAACCACCTTC.

J is TRBJ2-7 and V is TRBV6-6, with D perhaps matching TRBD1 (6 bases). CDR3 size: 15 residues. V lost 0 bases, J lost 1 base, and 10 bases lay in between. CDR1 and CDR2 (germline): MNHNY, SVGAGI (reference sequence). CDR3 sequence reads: CASSYSGRGSYEQYF. The CDR3 bases are TGTGCCAGCAGTTACTCGGGCAGGGGATCCTACGAGCAGTACTTC.

The chain recombines TRBV20-1 with TRBJ2-5; D unresolved. CDR1 and CDR2 from the germline V gene are DFQATT and SNEGSKA (reference sequence). Trimming removed 1 base from V and 0 bases from J, with 12 bases in between. The CDR3 spans 15 residues. The CDR3 here is CSARVNQRYQETQYF. CDR3 nucleotide sequence: TGCAGTGCTAGAGTGAATCAGCGCTACCAAGAGACCCAGTACTTC.

This chain connects TRBV15 to TRBJ2-7, with D unresolved. This CDR3 is built from 14 residues. Germline values: CDR1 LNHNV, CDR2 YYDKDF (reference sequence). V lost 6 bases to trimming and J lost 4 bases, with 16 bases between them. The CDR3 loop reads CATSRVDELYEQYF. The CDR3 DNA is TGTGCCACCAGTAGGGTTGACGAACTTTACGAGCAGTACTTC.